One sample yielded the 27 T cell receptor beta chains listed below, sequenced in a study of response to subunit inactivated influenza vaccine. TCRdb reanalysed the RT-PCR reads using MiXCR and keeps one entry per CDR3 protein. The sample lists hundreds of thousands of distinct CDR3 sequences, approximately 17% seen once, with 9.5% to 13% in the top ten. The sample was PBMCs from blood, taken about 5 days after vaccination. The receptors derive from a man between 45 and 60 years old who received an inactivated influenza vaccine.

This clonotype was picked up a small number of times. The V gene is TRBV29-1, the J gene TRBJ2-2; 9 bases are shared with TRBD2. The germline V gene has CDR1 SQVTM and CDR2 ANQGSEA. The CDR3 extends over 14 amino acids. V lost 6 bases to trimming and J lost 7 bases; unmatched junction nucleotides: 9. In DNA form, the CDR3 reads TGCAGCGTGGGGGCTAGCGGGACGGGCGGGGAGCTGTTTTTT. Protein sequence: CSVGASGTGGELFF.

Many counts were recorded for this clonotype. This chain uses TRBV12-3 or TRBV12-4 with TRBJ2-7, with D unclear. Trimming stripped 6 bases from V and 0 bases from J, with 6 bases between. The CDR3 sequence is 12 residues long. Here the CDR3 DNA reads TGTGCCAGCAGCCGGAGCTCCTACGAGCAGTACTTC. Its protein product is CASSRSSYEQYF.

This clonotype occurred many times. The CDR3 DNA is TGTGCCAGCAGCCAAGACGGGACAGGAAACTACGAGCAGTACTTC. Encoded protein: CASSQDGTGNYEQYF. This chain links TRBV4-2 with TRBJ2-7; 8 nucleotides align to TRBD1. Germline values: CDR1 LGHNA, CDR2 YNFKEQ. The CDR3 runs 15 residues. With V trimmed by 0 bases and J by 3 bases, 4 bases remained unmatched.

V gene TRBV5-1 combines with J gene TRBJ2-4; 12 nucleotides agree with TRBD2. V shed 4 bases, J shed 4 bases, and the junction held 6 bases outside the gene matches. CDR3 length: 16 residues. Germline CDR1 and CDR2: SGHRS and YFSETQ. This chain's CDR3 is CASSSTSGGPKNIQYF. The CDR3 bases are TGCGCCAGCAGCAGTACTAGCGGGGGGCCGAAAAACATTCAGTACTTC.

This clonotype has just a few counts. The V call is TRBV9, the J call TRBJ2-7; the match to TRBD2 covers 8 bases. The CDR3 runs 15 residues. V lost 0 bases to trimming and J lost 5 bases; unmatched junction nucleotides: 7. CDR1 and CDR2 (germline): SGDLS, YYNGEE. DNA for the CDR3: TGTGCCAGCAGCGTAGGCGGACTAGCAGGAAACGAGCAGTACTTC. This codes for CASSVGGLAGNEQYF.

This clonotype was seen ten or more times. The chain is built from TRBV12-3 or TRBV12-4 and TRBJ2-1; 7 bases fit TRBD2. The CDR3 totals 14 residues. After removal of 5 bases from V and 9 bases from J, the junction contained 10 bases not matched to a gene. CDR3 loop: CASSSRPGGGEQFF. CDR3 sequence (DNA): TGTGCCAGCAGTAGCAGACCGGGAGGCGGTGAGCAGTTCTTC.

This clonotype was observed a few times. The CDR3 DNA reads TGCAGTGCTAGTCCCGGTAGCTCCTACGAGCAGTACTTC. Its protein product is CSASPGSSYEQYF. V gene TRBV20-1 combines with J gene TRBJ2-7; D remains unclear. Deletions cut 3 bases from V and 0 bases from J, with 9 bases between. The CDR3 is 13 amino acids. Germline CDR1 DFQATT, CDR2 SNEGSKA (reference sequence).

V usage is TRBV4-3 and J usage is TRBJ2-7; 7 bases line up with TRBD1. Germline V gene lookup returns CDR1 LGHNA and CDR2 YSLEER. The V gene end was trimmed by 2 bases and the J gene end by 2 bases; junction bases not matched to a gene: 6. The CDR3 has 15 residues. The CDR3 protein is CASSQKMQGAYEQYF. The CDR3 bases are TGCGCCAGCAGCCAAAAAATGCAGGGGGCCTACGAGCAGTACTTC.

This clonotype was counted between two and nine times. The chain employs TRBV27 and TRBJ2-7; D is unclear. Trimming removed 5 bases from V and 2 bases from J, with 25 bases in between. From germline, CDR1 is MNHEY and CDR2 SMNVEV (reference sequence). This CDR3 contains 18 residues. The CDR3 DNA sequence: TGTGCCAGCAGTCCCCGTGCCTTCGGCAGGACCGCTACCTACGAGCAGTACTTC. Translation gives CASSPRAFGRTATYEQYF.

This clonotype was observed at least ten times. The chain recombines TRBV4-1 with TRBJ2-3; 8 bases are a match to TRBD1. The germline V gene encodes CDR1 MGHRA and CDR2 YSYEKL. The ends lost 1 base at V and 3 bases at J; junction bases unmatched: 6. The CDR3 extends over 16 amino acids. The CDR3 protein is CASSQVVTGGTDTQYF. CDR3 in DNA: TGCGCCAGCAGCCAAGTCGTCACAGGGGGGACAGATACGCAGTATTTT.

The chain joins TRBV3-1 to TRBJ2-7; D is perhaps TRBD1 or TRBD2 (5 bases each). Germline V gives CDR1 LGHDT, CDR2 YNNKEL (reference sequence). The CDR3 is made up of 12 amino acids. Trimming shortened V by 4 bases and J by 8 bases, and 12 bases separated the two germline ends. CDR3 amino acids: CASSRLGEQQYF. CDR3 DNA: TGTGCCAGCAGCCGTTTGGGGGAGCAGCAGTACTTC.

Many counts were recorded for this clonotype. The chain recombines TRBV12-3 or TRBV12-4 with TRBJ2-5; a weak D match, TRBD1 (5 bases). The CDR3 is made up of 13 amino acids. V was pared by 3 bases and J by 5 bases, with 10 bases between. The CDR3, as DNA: TGTGCCAGCAGTTTTTCAGGGCGTGAGACCCAGTACTTC. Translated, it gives CASSFSGRETQYF.

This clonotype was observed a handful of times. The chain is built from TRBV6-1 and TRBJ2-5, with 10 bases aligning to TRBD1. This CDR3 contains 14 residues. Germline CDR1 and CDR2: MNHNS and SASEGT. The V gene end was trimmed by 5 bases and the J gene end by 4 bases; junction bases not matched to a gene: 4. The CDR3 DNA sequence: TGTGCCAGCAGTCCAAGACAGGGGGCAGAGACCCAGTACTTC. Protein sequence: CASSPRQGAETQYF.

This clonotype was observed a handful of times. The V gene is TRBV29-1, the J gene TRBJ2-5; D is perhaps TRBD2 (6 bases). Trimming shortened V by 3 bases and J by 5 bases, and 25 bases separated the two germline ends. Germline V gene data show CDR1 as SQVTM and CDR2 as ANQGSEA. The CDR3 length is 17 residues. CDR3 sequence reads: CSVDNAFGTQKRETQYF. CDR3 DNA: TGCAGCGTTGATAATGCCTTTGGGACTCAGAAACGGGAGACCCAGTACTTC.

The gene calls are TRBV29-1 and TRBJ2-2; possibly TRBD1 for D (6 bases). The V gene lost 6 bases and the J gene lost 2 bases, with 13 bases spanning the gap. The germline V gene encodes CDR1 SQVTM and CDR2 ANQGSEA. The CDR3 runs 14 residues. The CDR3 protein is CSVGMGANTGELFF. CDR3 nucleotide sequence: TGCAGCGTCGGGATGGGGGCCAACACCGGGGAGCTGTTTTTT.

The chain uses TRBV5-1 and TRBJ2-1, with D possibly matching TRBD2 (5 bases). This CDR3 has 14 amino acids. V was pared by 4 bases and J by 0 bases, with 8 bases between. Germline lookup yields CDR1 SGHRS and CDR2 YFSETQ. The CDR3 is CASSLLASYNEQFF. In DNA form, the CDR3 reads TGCGCCAGCAGCCTGCTAGCCTCCTACAATGAGCAGTTCTTC.

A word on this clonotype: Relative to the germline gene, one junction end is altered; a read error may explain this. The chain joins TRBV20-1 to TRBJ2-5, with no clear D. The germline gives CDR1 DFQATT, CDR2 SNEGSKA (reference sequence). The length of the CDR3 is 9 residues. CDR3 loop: CGALETQYF. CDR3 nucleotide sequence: TGCGGTGCTCTAGAGACCCAGTACTTC.

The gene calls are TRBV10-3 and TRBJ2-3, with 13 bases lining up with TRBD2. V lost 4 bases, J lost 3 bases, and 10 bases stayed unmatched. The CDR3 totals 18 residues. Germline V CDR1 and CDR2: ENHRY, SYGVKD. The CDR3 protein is CAISGTSGSREGTDTQYF. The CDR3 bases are TGTGCCATCAGTGGGACTAGCGGGAGCCGGGAGGGTACAGATACGCAGTATTTT.

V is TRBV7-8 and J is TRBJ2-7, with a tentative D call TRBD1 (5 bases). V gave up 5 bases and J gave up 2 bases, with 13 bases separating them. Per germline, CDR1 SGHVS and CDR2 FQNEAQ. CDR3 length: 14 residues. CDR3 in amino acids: CASSKQADPYEQYF. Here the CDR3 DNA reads TGTGCCAGCAGCAAACAGGCAGATCCCTACGAGCAGTACTTC.

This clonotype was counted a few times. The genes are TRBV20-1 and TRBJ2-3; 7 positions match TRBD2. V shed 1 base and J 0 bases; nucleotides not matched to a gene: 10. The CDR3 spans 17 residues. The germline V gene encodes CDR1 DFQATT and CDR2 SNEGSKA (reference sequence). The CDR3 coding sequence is TGCAGTGCTAGAGGCCCCGAGCGGGGTTCTAGCACAGATACGCAGTATTTT. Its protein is CSARGPERGSSTDTQYF.

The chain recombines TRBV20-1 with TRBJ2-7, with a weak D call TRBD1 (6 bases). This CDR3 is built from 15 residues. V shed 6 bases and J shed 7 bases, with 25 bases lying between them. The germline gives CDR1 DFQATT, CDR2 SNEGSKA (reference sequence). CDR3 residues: CSATLGGKTTWEQYF. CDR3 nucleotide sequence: TGCAGTGCAACCTTAGGGGGTAAAACGACTTGGGAGCAGTACTTC.

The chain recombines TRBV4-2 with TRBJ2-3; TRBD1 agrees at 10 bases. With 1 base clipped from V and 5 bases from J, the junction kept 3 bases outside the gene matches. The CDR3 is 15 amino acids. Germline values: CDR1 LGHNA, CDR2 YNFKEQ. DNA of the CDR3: TGTGCCAGCAGCCAAGCGACAGGGGGCAAAGATACGCAGTATTTT. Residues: CASSQATGGKDTQYF.

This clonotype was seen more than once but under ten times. CDR3 DNA sequence: TGTGCCAGCAGCTCGGCCCCGGGACAGGTCTACGAGCAGTACTTC. This codes for CASSSAPGQVYEQYF. V and J are TRBV7-2 and TRBJ2-7, with 8 bases fitting TRBD1. Germline CDR1 and CDR2: SGHTA and FQGNSA. The CDR3 extends over 15 amino acids. Trimming cost V 4 bases and J 3 bases; bases outside gene matches: 8.

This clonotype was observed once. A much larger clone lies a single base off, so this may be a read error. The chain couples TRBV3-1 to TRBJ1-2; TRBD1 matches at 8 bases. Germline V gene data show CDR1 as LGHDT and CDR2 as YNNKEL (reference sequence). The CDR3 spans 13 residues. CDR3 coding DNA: TGTGCCAGCGGCCAGTCGACAGGGGATGGCTACACCTTC. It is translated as CASGQSTGDGYTF.

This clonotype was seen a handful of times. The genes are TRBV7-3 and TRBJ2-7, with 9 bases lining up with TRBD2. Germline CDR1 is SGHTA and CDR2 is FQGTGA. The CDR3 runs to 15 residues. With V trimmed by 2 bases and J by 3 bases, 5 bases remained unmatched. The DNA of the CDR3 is TGTGCCAGCAGCTTAGGGCGGGAGGGTAACTACGAGCAGTACTTC. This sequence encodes CASSLGREGNYEQYF.

The CDR3 loop is CASSYPGRMNTGELFF. DNA for the CDR3: TGTGCCAGCAGCTATCCGGGACGGATGAACACCGGGGAGCTGTTTTTT. This sequence joins TRBV5-6 and TRBJ2-2; the D call may be TRBD1 or TRBD2 (5 bases each). There are 16 residues in the CDR3. Germline-derived CDR1 and CDR2 are SGHDT and YYEEEE. V was pared by 3 bases and J by 1 base, with 13 bases between.

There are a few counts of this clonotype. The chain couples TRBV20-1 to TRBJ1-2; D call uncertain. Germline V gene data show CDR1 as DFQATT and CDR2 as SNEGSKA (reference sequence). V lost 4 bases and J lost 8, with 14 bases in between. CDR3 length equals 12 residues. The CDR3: CSAILLVGGYTF. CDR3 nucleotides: TGCAGTGCTATTCTTTTGGTCGGCGGCTACACCTTC.